Listed below are T cell receptor beta chains from one sample, sequenced in a study of T cell responses to AZD1222 COVID-19 vaccine. Method: immunoSEQ multiplex PCR; TCRdb's copy keeps in-frame clones and lacks some. The sample carries roughly 110,000 clones, 85% to 95% recorded once. This specimen was peripheral blood, taken 28 days after the second AZD1222 dose. These receptors came from an adult who received the AZD1222 COVID-19 vaccine. CDR3s include the opening cysteine and the closing phenylalanine or tryptophan. D genes are given only for firm matches. Clone size, where shown, is once, few, many, or a class for clones that have expanded.

TRBD1 - TRBJ2-7 TRBV18 TGTGCCAGCTCACCAGGACAGGGGGCTGGGGAGCAGTACTTC CASSPGQGAGEQYF
TRBD1 few TRBJ2-2 TRBV11-3 TGTGCCAGCGACGGACAGGGGGCAGCCGGGGAGCTGTTTTTT CASDGQGAAGELFF
TRBD1 - TRBJ2-7 TRBV6-2/TRBV6-3 TGTGCCAGCAGCTCCCCCGGACAGGCTTCCTACGAGCAGTACTTC CASSSPGQASYEQYF
- - TRBJ2-3 TRBV11-2 TGTGCCAGCAGCTTATCAAGTGCTTTCGCAGATACGCAGTATTTT CASSLSSAFADTQYF
- - TRBJ1-1 TRBV7-9 TGTGCCAGCAGCTTAGGTCCAGATGAAGCTTTCTTT CASSLGPDEAFF
- - TRBJ1-2 TRBV30 TGTGCCTGGAGTGTAGGACGCCGGGACCCGGGGGGCTACACCTTC CAWSVGRRDPGGYTF
TRBD1 - TRBJ1-2 TRBV30 TGTGCCTGGAGTGAAGGCAGGGGGAAGGATGGCTACACCTTC CAWSEGRGKDGYTF
- - TRBJ2-3 TRBV7-9 TGTGCCAGCAGCCCCCAGTTAGCGGTGACGCAGTATTTT CASSPQLAVTQYF
TRBD1 - TRBJ2-7 TRBV28 TGTGCCAGCAGTTCTCGACAGGGGTACGAGCAGTACTTC CASSSRQGYEQYF
- - TRBJ2-7 TRBV7-9 TGTGCCAGCAGCTTGCCTTACCCCTACGAGCGGTACTTC CASSLPYPYERYF
TRBD1 - TRBJ1-2 TRBV23-1 TGCGCCAGCAGTCAATCGTGCCCCGGGACAGGGACGGACTATGGCTACACCTTC CASSQSCPGTGTDYGYTF
TRBD2 - TRBJ2-1 TRBV30 TGTGCCTGGAGCGCCCGGGGGGGCCCACAATATGAGCAGTTCTTC CAWSARGGPQYEQFF
TRBD2 - TRBJ2-1 TRBV9 TGTGCCAGCAGCGGACTAGCGAGCAATGAGCAGTTCTTC CASSGLASNEQFF
- - TRBJ2-7 TRBV15 TGTGCCACCAGCAGAGATCCAGCAGCTTCCTACGAGCAGTACTTC CATSRDPAASYEQYF
- - TRBJ2-7 TRBV5-1 TGCGCCAGCAGCTTCGGGAGCCGCAGGGGCTACGAGCAGTACTTC CASSFGSRRGYEQYF
- - TRBJ1-2 TRBV28 TGTGCCAGCAGTTTATTAGGCAGTAACTATGGCTACACCTTC CASSLLGSNYGYTF
- - TRBJ1-1 TRBV7-8 TGTGCCAGCAGCTTAGCAGGTTGGAACACTGAAGCTTTCTTT CASSLAGWNTEAFF
- - TRBJ1-1 TRBV5-4 TGTGCCAGCAGCTGGGGGGGCACTGAAGCTTTCTTT CASSWGGTEAFF
- few TRBJ1-1 TRBV6-5 TGTGCCAGCAGTTACTCGTTCGGAATGAACACTGAAGCTTTCTTT CASSYSFGMNTEAFF
TRBD1 - TRBJ2-5 TRBV13 TGTGCCAGCAGCCCATCCGGGACAGGGGAAGAGACCCAGTACTTC CASSPSGTGEETQYF
- - TRBJ2-2 TRBV27 TGTGCCAGCAGTTCCCTAAAGACGGCTGCGAACACCGGGGAGCTGTTTTTT CASSSLKTAANTGELFF
- - TRBJ2-7 TRBV6-5 TGTGCCACCGCGCCACGTCCGCTCGAGCAGTACTTC CATAPRPLEQYF
TRBD1 - TRBJ1-4 TRBV29-1 TGCAGCGTTGGACAGGGTATAAGGGAAAAACTGTTTTTT CSVGQGIREKLFF
TRBD2 - TRBJ2-4 TRBV6-5 TGTGCCAGCAGGGCTAGCGGGGGTCGAGACATTCAGTACTTC CASRASGGRDIQYF
TRBD2 - TRBJ2-5 TRBV9 TGTGCCAGCAGTTTCGGGGGGATAGAGACCCAGTACTTC CASSFGGIETQYF
TRBD2 - TRBJ2-5 TRBV3-1/TRBV3-2 TGTGCCAGCAGCCAAGCGTCACTAGCGGGGGGGCAAGAGACCCAGTACTTC CASSQASLAGGQETQYF
- once TRBJ1-6 TRBV12-5 TGTGCTAGTGGTTTGGGGCGACAAGGGGGTCCACTCCACTTT CASGLGRQGGPLHF
TRBD2 - TRBJ2-7 TRBV7-2 TGTGCCAGCAGCTTAATCCCCCCGGGAAGCGGGGGGGCCTACGAGCAGTACTTC CASSLIPPGSGGAYEQYF
- once TRBJ2-5 TRBV4-1 TGCGCCAGCAGCCAAGAGGGGGCGGAAGAGACCCAGTACTTC CASSQEGAEETQYF
- - TRBJ2-5 TRBV18 TGTGCCAGCTCACTCGACCCCAACAGGGAAGAGACCCAGTACTTC CASSLDPNREETQYF
- - TRBJ1-5 TRBV28 TGTGCCAGCAGTTTGTCGGGGTTCAATCAGCCCCAGCATTTT CASSLSGFNQPQHF
- - TRBJ2-7 TRBV5-1 TGCGCCAGCAGCCCCGGGACCCCAGGGGACGAGCAGTACTTC CASSPGTPGDEQYF
- - TRBJ2-2 TRBV10-2 TGCGCCAGCCTGACGGATACGAACACCGGGGAGCTGTTTTTT CASLTDTNTGELFF
- - TRBJ2-7 TRBV11-2 TGTGCCAGCAGCTTGGCCGGGACCATCTACGAGCAGTACTTC CASSLAGTIYEQYF
- - TRBJ2-3 TRBV5-6 TGTGCCAGCAGCTTGGGTGATACGCAGTATTTT CASSLGDTQYF
- - TRBJ1-1 TRBV9 TGTGCCAGCAGCGTAAGGAAAGGGGCTGGGAACACTGAAGCTTTCTTT CASSVRKGAGNTEAFF
- - TRBJ2-1 TRBV5-7 TGTGCCAGCAGCTTTGTGGGAAGCTCCTACAATGAGCAGTTCTTC CASSFVGSSYNEQFF
TRBD2 - TRBJ2-5 TRBV10-2 TGCGCCAGTAACCGGCGGGGGAGCACTAAAGAGACCCAGTACTTC CASNRRGSTKETQYF
TRBD1 once TRBJ1-1 TRBV19 TGTGCCAGTAGCTTACGACAGGGCCGTGGAATGAACACTGAAGCTTTCTTT CASSLRQGRGMNTEAFF
- - TRBJ2-5 TRBV7-2 TGTGCCAGCAGCTTATACCGGCGGCTTCAGGAGACCCAGTACTTC CASSLYRRLQETQYF
- - TRBJ1-2 TRBV10-3 TGTGCCATCAGTGAGTCGGGAACAGGGTATGGCTACACCTTC CAISESGTGYGYTF
- - TRBJ1-1 TRBV3-1/TRBV3-2 TGTGCCAGCAGCCCAGACGGTTATGAAGCTTTCTTT CASSPDGYEAFF
- - TRBJ1-1 TRBV9 TGTGCCAGCAGCGTAGCTTCAGGAGGTGGTGGTGGGAACGCTGAAGCTTTCTTT CASSVASGGGGGNAEAFF
TRBD2 - TRBJ2-1 TRBV19 TGTGCCAGTAGTATAGGAATGGTAGCGGGTCTCTACAATGAGCAGTTCTTC CASSIGMVAGLYNEQFF
TRBD1 - TRBJ2-1 TRBV7-8 TGTGCCAGCAGCTTAAGGAGGGTCAGGGGGCACGAGCAGTTCTTC CASSLRRVRGHEQFF
- - TRBJ1-1 TRBV5-6 TGTGCCAGCAGTCCAGGGTTGGGGGCTGAAGCTTTCTTT CASSPGLGAEAFF
TRBD2 - TRBJ2-7 TRBV18 TGTGCCAGCTCACCGGGGAGGGGCAGGTCTCCCTACGAGCAGTACTTC CASSPGRGRSPYEQYF
TRBD2 - TRBJ2-7 TRBV7-9 TGTGCCAGCAGCGCGCTAGCGGGAGTGGGCGAGCAGTACTTC CASSALAGVGEQYF
- - TRBJ1-4 TRBV10-3 TGTGCCATCAGTGAGAACCTCAGGGGCGGCGAAAAACTGTTTTTT CAISENLRGGEKLFF
- - TRBJ1-6 TRBV7-9 TGTGCCAGCAGCTTACCGGGTAATTCACCCCTCCACTTT CASSLPGNSPLHF
- - TRBJ2-2 TRBV5-1 TGCGCCAGCAGCAGGGCGGGTCAGCTCGGCACCGGGGAGCTGTTTTTT CASSRAGQLGTGELFF
- once TRBJ1-6 TRBV30 TGTGCCTTCGGGGAGTACTATAATTCACCCCTCCACTTT CAFGEYYNSPLHF
- - TRBJ1-5 TRBV7-9 TGTGCCAGCAGCTTTAGTGCAGGTCAGCCCCAGCATTTT CASSFSAGQPQHF
TRBD1 - TRBJ2-7 TRBV2 TGTGCCAGCACTCAAGAGGGCAGGGGGTACGAGCAGTACTTC CASTQEGRGYEQYF